These T cell receptor beta chains were read from a single sample in a study of shared clonotypes between healthy human individuals. Assay: immunoSEQ multiplex PCR; the TCRdb copy retains only in-frame clones and omits some. The sample includes around 940,000 clones, over 60% of them seen just once. Sample: memory CD4+ T cells sorted from blood. All receptors come from a man younger than 35 in good health. Each CDR3 is given with its conserved first and last residue. Fields, in order: D gene, V gene, clone size, J gene, CDR3 protein, CDR3 DNA. The D gene is left open where the match is weak. Clone sizes are given selectively: once, few, many, or a class where the clone is expanded.

D: -
V: TRBV30
size: -
J: TRBJ2-5
CDR3: CAWSAGRETQYF
DNA: TGTGCCTGGTCGGCAGGGAGAGAGACCCAGTACTTC

D: TRBD2
V: TRBV11-2
size: -
J: TRBJ2-5
CDR3: CASSQQRGEQETQYF
DNA: TGTGCCAGCAGCCAGCAACGGGGGGAACAAGAGACCCAGTACTTC

D: -
V: TRBV2
size: few
J: TRBJ2-3
CDR3: CASRPNIGDTQYF
DNA: TGTGCCAGCAGGCCGAATATAGGGGATACGCAGTATTTT

D: -
V: TRBV7-9
size: -
J: TRBJ1-2
CDR3: CASSPIGAQKNYGYTF
DNA: TGTGCCAGCAGCCCCATCGGGGCGCAGAAAAACTATGGCTACACCTTC

D: -
V: TRBV10-2
size: -
J: TRBJ2-3
CDR3: CASSEIGLSSSDTQYF
DNA: TGCGCCAGCAGTGAGATTGGGCTTAGTTCATCAGATACGCAGTATTTT

D: -
V: TRBV5-1
size: -
J: TRBJ2-7
CDR3: CASSLDWTGEQYF
DNA: TGCGCCAGCAGCTTGGATTGGACCGGCGAGCAGTACTTC

D: TRBD2
V: TRBV6-8
size: -
J: TRBJ2-7
CDR3: CASSGRHSYEQYF
DNA: TGTGCCAGCTCCGGGAGGCACTCCTACGAGCAGTACTTC

D: TRBD2
V: TRBV4-1
size: few
J: TRBJ2-1
CDR3: CASSRSGAGGSNEQFF
DNA: TGCGCCAGCAGCCGTTCTGGAGCGGGGGGCTCCAATGAGCAGTTCTTC

D: -
V: TRBV27
size: -
J: TRBJ2-7
CDR3: CASSLFRDPYEQYF
DNA: TGTGCCAGCAGTTTATTTCGGGACCCCTACGAGCAGTACTTC

D: TRBD1
V: TRBV7-6
size: once
J: TRBJ1-2
CDR3: CASSSQRQGRSNYGYTF
DNA: TGTGCCAGCAGCTCGCAAAGACAGGGGAGATCGAACTATGGCTACACCTTC

D: TRBD1
V: TRBV30
size: -
J: TRBJ2-7
CDR3: CAGSGDRGYEQYF
DNA: TGTGCCGGGAGTGGGGACAGGGGCTACGAGCAGTACTTC

D: TRBD2
V: TRBV28
size: -
J: TRBJ2-3
CDR3: CASSFLGTSGGARADTQYF
DNA: TGTGCCAGCAGTTTCCTTGGGACTAGCGGGGGGGCCAGGGCAGATACGCAGTATTTT

D: -
V: TRBV28
size: -
J: TRBJ2-1
CDR3: CASSLPGGTYNEQFF
DNA: TGTGCCAGCAGTCTCCCCGGCGGTACCTACAATGAGCAGTTCTTC

D: -
V: TRBV5-8
size: -
J: TRBJ2-2
CDR3: CASSSNEVWDTGELFF
DNA: TGTGCCAGCAGCTCAAACGAGGTTTGGGACACCGGGGAGCTGTTTTTT

D: TRBD1
V: TRBV7-6
size: -
J: TRBJ2-4
CDR3: CASSKMTGTIQYF
DNA: TGTGCCAGCAGCAAAATGACAGGGACCATTCAGTACTTC

D: -
V: TRBV13
size: -
J: TRBJ2-1
CDR3: CASSSPLAGGIDDEQFF
DNA: TGTGCCAGCAGCTCTCCCTTAGCAGGCGGGATCGACGATGAGCAGTTCTTC

D: -
V: TRBV2
size: once
J: TRBJ2-7
CDR3: CASLTGYEQYF
DNA: TGTGCCAGCCTCACGGGATACGAGCAGTACTTC

D: TRBD2
V: TRBV6-5
size: -
J: TRBJ2-5
CDR3: CASKTSRLETQYF
DNA: TGTGCCAGCAAGACTAGCAGGTTGGAGACCCAGTACTTC

D: -
V: TRBV10-3
size: -
J: TRBJ2-7
CDR3: CAISESLQTYEQYF
DNA: TGTGCCATCAGTGAGTCTTTACAGACCTACGAGCAGTACTTC

D: TRBD1
V: TRBV10-3
size: -
J: TRBJ1-5
CDR3: CAIGQGGGNQPQHF
DNA: TGTGCCATTGGACAGGGAGGGGGCAATCAGCCCCAGCATTTT

D: -
V: TRBV5-4
size: -
J: TRBJ1-5
CDR3: CASSLEGAWNQPQHF
DNA: TGTGCCAGCAGCTTGGAAGGGGCTTGGAATCAGCCCCAGCATTTT

D: -
V: TRBV28
size: -
J: TRBJ1-2
CDR3: CASSWGSNYGYTF
DNA: TGTGCCAGCAGTTGGGGATCTAACTATGGCTACACCTTC

D: -
V: TRBV11-3
size: once
J: TRBJ2-1
CDR3: CASSLDRSNNEQFF
DNA: TGTGCCAGCAGCTTAGACAGGAGTAACAATGAGCAGTTCTTC

D: -
V: TRBV7-2
size: -
J: TRBJ2-3
CDR3: CASSLKTAAGPTDTQYF
DNA: TGTGCCAGCAGCTTAAAAACAGCGGCCGGTCCCACAGATACGCAGTATTTT

D: -
V: TRBV18
size: -
J: TRBJ2-7
CDR3: CASWTGSGSYEQYF
DNA: TGTGCCAGCTGGACGGGGAGCGGCTCCTACGAGCAGTACTTC

D: TRBD2
V: TRBV19
size: -
J: TRBJ2-3
CDR3: CASRLAGADTQYF
DNA: TGTGCCAGTCGACTAGCAGGTGCAGATACGCAGTATTTT

D: -
V: TRBV5-1
size: -
J: TRBJ2-3
CDR3: CASKSGTYTDTQYF
DNA: TGCGCCAGCAAAAGCGGAACTTACACAGATACGCAGTATTTT

D: -
V: TRBV7-2
size: few
J: TRBJ1-6
CDR3: CASSFSFGNSPLHF
DNA: TGTGCCAGCAGCTTTAGTTTTGGTAATTCACCCCTCCACTTT

D: -
V: TRBV4-1
size: -
J: TRBJ1-3
CDR3: CASSQTPGQLHTIYF
DNA: TGCGCCAGCAGCCAAACTCCAGGACAGCTTCACACCATATATTTT

D: -
V: TRBV6-1
size: -
J: TRBJ1-1
CDR3: CASSELGRTSTEAFF
DNA: TGTGCCAGCAGTGAACTTGGGCGTACGTCCACTGAAGCTTTCTTT

D: -
V: TRBV19
size: few
J: TRBJ1-4
CDR3: CASSTSGGPNEKLFF
DNA: TGTGCCAGTAGTACCTCAGGAGGCCCTAATGAAAAACTGTTTTTT

D: TRBD1
V: TRBV30
size: -
J: TRBJ2-7
CDR3: CARTGGTYEQYF
DNA: TGTGCCAGGACAGGGGGCACGTACGAGCAGTACTTC

D: TRBD1
V: TRBV6-6
size: -
J: TRBJ1-1
CDR3: CASSGPGQGEAFF
DNA: TGTGCCAGCAGTGGTCCGGGACAGGGTGAAGCTTTCTTT

D: TRBD1
V: TRBV27
size: -
J: TRBJ1-2
CDR3: CASSSRLTGVGYTF
DNA: TGTGCCAGCAGTTCAAGATTGACAGGGGTAGGCTACACCTTC

D: -
V: TRBV10-3
size: -
J: TRBJ2-5
CDR3: CAISGESLGEETQYF
DNA: TGTGCCATCAGCGGTGAGAGTCTCGGGGAAGAGACCCAGTACTTC

D: -
V: TRBV6-1
size: many
J: TRBJ1-1
CDR3: CASGQGYTEAFF
DNA: TGTGCCAGCGGCCAGGGGTACACTGAAGCTTTCTTT

D: TRBD2
V: TRBV10-2
size: once
J: TRBJ2-5
CDR3: CASRREGKTQYF
DNA: TGCGCCAGCAGAAGGGAGGGAAAGACCCAGTACTTC

D: TRBD1
V: TRBV7-8
size: -
J: TRBJ1-1
CDR3: CASSLGGTGIGTEAFF
DNA: TGTGCCAGCAGCTTAGGCGGGACAGGGATCGGGACTGAAGCTTTCTTT

D: TRBD1
V: TRBV27
size: -
J: TRBJ2-2
CDR3: CASSPSTGGSTGELFF
DNA: TGTGCCAGCAGCCCATCGACAGGGGGCAGCACCGGGGAGCTGTTTTTT

D: TRBD2
V: TRBV25-1
size: -
J: TRBJ2-3
CDR3: CASSDTGGGSTDTQYF
DNA: TGTGCCAGCAGTGACACAGGCGGGGGGAGCACAGATACGCAGTATTTT

D: -
V: TRBV18
size: -
J: TRBJ2-3
CDR3: CASSAIGRPRFDTQYF
DNA: TGTGCCAGCTCAGCAATCGGACGGCCCAGGTTCGATACGCAGTATTTT

D: TRBD1
V: TRBV19
size: -
J: TRBJ2-5
CDR3: CASSAGGFETQYF
DNA: TGTGCCAGTAGTGCAGGGGGTTTCGAGACCCAGTACTTC

D: -
V: TRBV7-7
size: -
J: TRBJ1-6
CDR3: CASSDRENSPLHF
DNA: TGTGCTAGCAGCGACAGAGAAAATTCACCCCTCCACTTT

D: -
V: TRBV27
size: -
J: TRBJ1-6
CDR3: CASSSAGPSPLHF
DNA: TGTGCCAGCAGTTCGGCAGGTCCTTCACCCCTCCACTTT

D: -
V: TRBV5-1
size: once
J: TRBJ1-5
CDR3: CASSVGGLYSNQPQHF
DNA: TGCGCCAGCAGTGTCGGGGGATTGTATAGCAATCAGCCCCAGCATTTT

D: -
V: TRBV7-2
size: -
J: TRBJ2-7
CDR3: CASSLAGAFYEQYF
DNA: TGTGCCAGCAGCTTAGCGGGGGCTTTTTACGAGCAGTACTTC

D: -
V: TRBV4-3
size: -
J: TRBJ2-3
CDR3: CASSQEYADTQYF
DNA: TGCGCCAGCAGCCAAGAGTACGCAGATACGCAGTATTTT

D: -
V: TRBV5-6
size: -
J: TRBJ1-2
CDR3: CASSLVPPSYTF
DNA: TGTGCCAGCAGCTTGGTTCCCCCTAGCTACACCTTC

D: TRBD1
V: TRBV5-1
size: -
J: TRBJ2-2
CDR3: CASSSTGGTTGELFF
DNA: TGCGCCAGCAGCTCGACAGGGGGCACCACCGGGGAGCTGTTTTTT

D: -
V: TRBV19
size: -
J: TRBJ2-3
CDR3: CASSTPQAEPPDTQYF
DNA: TGTGCCAGTAGTACCCCCCAAGCGGAACCGCCAGATACGCAGTATTTT

D: -
V: TRBV30
size: few
J: TRBJ1-1
CDR3: CAWSFNTEAFF
DNA: TGTGCCTGGAGTTTCAACACTGAAGCTTTCTTT

D: TRBD2
V: TRBV7-2
size: -
J: TRBJ2-3
CDR3: CASSDGLATDTQYF
DNA: TGTGCCAGCAGTGATGGACTAGCGACAGATACGCAGTATTTT

D: -
V: TRBV6-4
size: -
J: TRBJ1-2
CDR3: CASRGVNYGYTF
DNA: TGTGCCAGCAGAGGGGTAAACTATGGCTACACCTTC

D: -
V: TRBV11-2
size: -
J: TRBJ2-7
CDR3: CASSLDPSSYEQYF
DNA: TGTGCCAGCAGCTTAGACCCCAGCTCCTACGAGCAGTACTTC

D: TRBD1
V: TRBV5-1
size: -
J: TRBJ1-2
CDR3: CASSDGQGNGYTF
DNA: TGCGCCAGCAGCGACGGACAGGGGAATGGCTACACCTTC

D: TRBD2
V: TRBV18
size: -
J: TRBJ2-1
CDR3: CASSPRWTSGGDEQFF
DNA: TGTGCCAGCTCACCGCGATGGACTAGCGGGGGAGATGAGCAGTTCTTC

D: -
V: TRBV6-5
size: -
J: TRBJ1-1
CDR3: CASSFPDMSMPFF
DNA: TGTGCCAGCAGTTTCCCGGACATGTCAATGCCTTTCTTT

D: -
V: TRBV18
size: once
J: TRBJ1-1
CDR3: CASSNRYTEAFF
DNA: TGTGCCAGCTCGAACAGGTACACTGAAGCTTTCTTT